Presented here are 2 T cell receptor beta chains from one specimen sequenced in a study of vaccination and CD4 T cells after COVID-19. An Oncomine TCR Beta short-read assay was used to sequence the DNA from cultured CD4+ T cells. TCRdb reprocessed the PCR reads with MiXCR, giving one entry per CDR3 protein. The sample has about 11,000 distinct CDR3 sequences, less than 35% seen once; the top ten hold 15% to 18%. No antigens are known for them. Sample treatment: approximately 10-day PBMC culture with coronavirus spike peptide pools or control peptides (ViraFEST assay). Sequences were derived from CD4+ T cells from blood, cultured in vitro, sampled after SARS-CoV-2 vaccination. The receptors derive from a human donor who had recovered from COVID-19.

The table lists this clonotype with a few counts. J is TRBJ1-1 and V is TRBV6-1; 8 nucleotides match TRBD1. CDR1 is MNHNS and CDR2 is SASEGT in the germline V gene. The CDR3 consists of 13 residues. V dropped 5 bases and J dropped 5; count of bases not matched to a gene: 4. The CDR3 region has the DNA TGTGCCAGCAGTATACAGGGGGAGACTGAAGCTTTCTTT. Encoded protein: CASSIQGETEAFF.

This chain connects TRBV28 to TRBJ2-5; D assignment may be TRBD1 or TRBD2 (5 bases each). The V end was cut by 2 bases, the J end by 2 bases, with 12 bases between. Germline CDR1 and CDR2: MDHEN and SYDVKM. The CDR3 is 15 residues long. CDR3 region: CASSLRRDLQETQYF. The CDR3 nucleotides read TGTGCCAGCAGTTTACGAAGGGACCTTCAAGAGACCCAGTACTTC.